This T cell receptor beta chain was captured by sequencing in a study of response to subunit inactivated influenza vaccine. Turning to this clonotype: Its antigen is currently unknown.

Study results and limitations: Each seasonal influenza vaccination, the authors suggested, recruits few new T cells.

Via MiXCR, TCRdb re-called the RT-PCR reads, giving one row per CDR3 protein. This table has 150,000 to 200,000 distinct CDR3 sequences, about a tenth appearing once. The material sequenced was non-naive T cells sorted from PBMCs, taken 45 days after vaccination. This TCR was sampled from a man aged 45-60 years who received an inactivated influenza vaccine.

The CDR3 is CATSRDEQGRFF. CDR3 DNA sequence: TGTGCCACCAGCAGAGATGAACAGGGTCGGTTCTTC. The chain has TRBV15 and TRBJ2-1; a weak D match, TRBD1 (6 bases). Germline CDR1 is LNHNV and CDR2 is YYDKDF (reference sequence). V was pared by 0 bases and J by 15 bases, with 12 bases between. The CDR3 has 12 amino acids.